These 26 T cell receptor beta chains came from one sample sequenced in a study of Ad26.COV2.S vaccination and SARS-CoV-2 variants. Sequenced by immunoSEQ multiplex PCR; TCRdb stores in-frame clones only, minus some. The table lists over 400,000 clones, 85% to 90% of them singletons, with approximately 2.5% in the top ten. Sample treatment: some 19 received Ad26.COV2.S at low or high dose, single or two shots; about 5 received placebo; per-sample allocation not given. Day 63 after the first injection of vaccine or placebo was the sampling time. The sample in question was peripheral blood, obtained in a trial of Ad26.COV2.S vaccine versus placebo. These receptors were collected from a person between 18 and 60 years old who received the Ad26.COV2.S COVID-19 vaccine or a placebo.

The chain couples TRBV30 to TRBJ1-2; no clear D gene. Trimming took off 1 base at V and 4 bases at J, with 7 bases between the two ends. The CDR3 contains 12 residues. From germline, CDR1 is GTSNPN and CDR2 SVGIG (reference sequence). CDR3 in amino acids: CAWSGGIYGYTF. CDR3 sequence (DNA): TGTGCCTGGAGTGGTGGGATCTATGGCTACACCTTC.

The chain carries TRBV7-9 and TRBJ1-1; the D is unclear. Germline V lookup: CDR1 SEHNR, CDR2 FQNEAQ (reference sequence). The CDR3 loop spans 14 amino acids. V gave up 5 bases and J gave up 1 base, with 11 bases separating them. The CDR3 loop is CASSLVLGNTEAFF. The DNA of the CDR3 is TGTGCCAGCAGCCTAGTCCTGGGGAACACTGAAGCTTTCTTT.

The rearrangement links TRBV5-6 to TRBJ2-1, with TRBD2 matching over 9 bases. V was pared by 0 bases and J by 9 bases, with 7 bases of the junction left unmatched. Germline CDR1 reads SGHDT; CDR2 reads YYEEEE. CDR3 size: 15 residues. As DNA, the CDR3 is TGTGCCAGCAGCTTGGCCTGGCGGGAGGGCTCTGAGCAGTTCTTC. It encodes CASSLAWREGSEQFF.

CDR3 in amino acids: CAIGKRDSNYEQYF. For the CDR3, the DNA is TGTGCCATCGGGAAAAGGGACAGTAACTACGAGCAGTACTTC. V gene TRBV10-3 combines with J gene TRBJ2-7; 7 positions agree with TRBD1. From germline, CDR1 is ENHRY and CDR2 SYGVKD. The CDR3 consists of 14 residues. J gave up 3 bases and V 8 bases, and 10 bases lay outside the gene matches.

V usage is TRBV19 and J usage is TRBJ1-4, with TRBD1 matching 7 bases. This CDR3 is built from 14 residues. The germline gives CDR1 LNHDA, CDR2 SQIVND (reference sequence). Trimming took 8 bases from V and 8 from J; bases not matched to a gene: 11. The CDR3 bases are TGTGCCAGTTACGAGAGGGGGCGCGGCGAAAAACTGTTTTTT. Encoded protein: CASYERGRGEKLFF.

For the CDR3, the DNA is TGCGCCAGCAGCCGACAGGGGAATTGGGAAACTAATGAAAAACTGTTTTTT. Amino acid sequence: CASSRQGNWETNEKLFF. The genes are TRBV5-1 and TRBJ1-4; 8 nucleotides match TRBD1. The CDR3 has 17 residues. The V segment lost 4 bases and the J segment 1 base; nucleotides outside the gene matches: 9. Per germline, CDR1 SGHRS and CDR2 YFSETQ.

The chain uses TRBV7-2 and TRBJ1-5, with unresolved D. CDR1 and CDR2 (germline): SGHTA, FQGNSA. The CDR3 length is 13 residues. Between the trimmed V and J ends, which lost 4 bases and 6 bases, there was a span of 10 bases. The CDR3, as DNA: TGTGCCAGCAGCTCCCTGCCGGGTCAGCCCCAGCATTTT. Protein product: CASSSLPGQPQHF.

The CDR3 nucleotides are TGTGCCAGCAGTAGTCAGGGAGTAGGAAGCCAGCATTTT. It is translated as CASSSQGVGSQHF. V usage is TRBV6-5 and J usage is TRBJ1-5; a weak D match, TRBD1 (5 bases). The germline V gene encodes CDR1 MNHEY and CDR2 SVGAGI. There are 13 residues in the CDR3. V was trimmed by 5 bases and J by 12 bases, leaving 17 bases between them.

The V gene is TRBV9, the J gene TRBJ1-1; TRBD1 is a possible D gene (5 bases). This CDR3 is built from 13 residues. Germline CDR1 and CDR2: SGDLS and YYNGEE. V was trimmed by 5 bases and J by 5 bases, leaving 13 bases between them. CDR3 loop: CASRSGSGTEAFF. The CDR3 nucleotides read TGTGCCAGCAGGTCAGGGAGTGGGACTGAAGCTTTCTTT.

This clone was seen once. The chain joins TRBV2 to TRBJ1-5; possibly TRBD1 for D (5 bases). This CDR3 spans 16 amino acids. V was shortened by 2 bases and J by 0 bases, with 11 bases between the two germline ends. Germline CDR1 SNHLY, CDR2 FYNNEI. CDR3 protein: CASSERAGYSNQPQHF. As DNA, the CDR3 is TGTGCCAGCAGTGAACGGGCAGGGTATAGCAATCAGCCCCAGCATTTT.

CDR3 protein: CASQRSGTEAFF. The CDR3 coding sequence is TGTGCCAGCCAAAGGAGTGGGACTGAAGCTTTCTTT. V is TRBV6-5 and J is TRBJ1-1; no clear D gene. Germline V CDR1 and CDR2: MNHEY, SVGAGI. V dropped 8 bases and J dropped 5 bases, with 12 bases sitting between them. This CDR3 spans 12 amino acids.

The gene calls are TRBV29-1 and TRBJ1-4; tentative D call: TRBD1 (6 bases). V was pared by 7 bases and J by 4 bases, with 19 bases between. This CDR3 comprises 15 residues. Germline V lookup: CDR1 SQVTM, CDR2 ANQGSEA. The DNA for the CDR3 is TGCAGCGCCGGAGGGGGGGCGAATCATAATGAAAAACTGTTTTTT. This codes for CSAGGGANHNEKLFF.

Only one count was recorded for this clone. The chain carries TRBV11-2 and TRBJ1-1; D is undetermined. This CDR3 has 16 residues. Germline V gives CDR1 SGHAT, CDR2 FQNNGV. V was pared by 2 bases and J by 4 bases, with 17 bases between. CDR3 sequence reads: CASSLLSGTLSTEAFF. DNA of the CDR3: TGTGCCAGCAGCTTACTGTCAGGAACCCTGAGCACTGAAGCTTTCTTT.

The chain has TRBV7-3 and TRBJ1-1; D possibly corresponds to TRBD1 (6 bases). Per the germline V gene, CDR1 is SGHTA and CDR2 is FQGTGA. This CDR3 region has 15 residues. Trimming removed 5 bases at V and 0 bases at J, with 13 bases between. The CDR3 region is CASSLSGQLNTEAFF. CDR3 nucleotides: TGTGCCAGCAGCCTTAGTGGACAGTTGAACACTGAAGCTTTCTTT.

The V gene is TRBV27, the J gene TRBJ1-5, with D unresolved. CDR1 is MNHEY and CDR2 is SMNVEV in the germline V gene (reference sequence). This CDR3 has 13 residues. Trimming took 6 bases from V and 2 from J, leaving 8 bases between them. The CDR3: CASSQQRNQPQHF. DNA for the CDR3: TGTGCCAGCAGCCAACAGCGCAATCAGCCCCAGCATTTT.

The V and J genes are TRBV5-1 and TRBJ2-7, with D tentatively TRBD2 (6 bases). This CDR3 spans 13 amino acids. Germline lookup yields CDR1 SGHRS and CDR2 YFSETQ. V was clipped by 1 base and J by 7 bases, with 12 bases between them. In DNA, the CDR3 is TGCGCCAGCAGCTTGTTGGAGGGCGGAGAGCAGTACTTC. Translated, it gives CASSLLEGGEQYF.

The rearrangement links TRBV4-3 to TRBJ2-1, with 9 nucleotides matching TRBD2. CDR1 and CDR2 from the germline V gene are LGHNA and YSLEER. CDR3 length equals 15 residues. After removal of 1 base from V and 5 bases from J, the junction contained 3 bases not matched to a gene. Here the CDR3 reads CASSQGSGSHNEQFF. For the CDR3, the DNA is TGCGCCAGCAGCCAAGGTAGCGGGAGCCACAATGAGCAGTTCTTC.

The genes are TRBV6-6 and TRBJ2-3; D is unclear. V was cut by 2 bases and J by 6 bases, with 12 bases left in between. This CDR3 contains 14 residues. Germline V gene data show CDR1 as MNHNY and CDR2 as SVGAGI (reference sequence). The CDR3 loop reads CASSYQATRDTQYF. The CDR3 DNA reads TGTGCCAGCAGTTACCAGGCCACCCGGGATACGCAGTATTTT.

The chain carries TRBV4-1 and TRBJ1-5, with a weak D call TRBD1 (6 bases). CDR1 is MGHRA and CDR2 is YSYEKL in the germline V gene. The V end lost 1 base, the J end lost 4 bases, and 11 bases lay between the germline ends. The CDR3 is 15 residues long. CDR3 sequence (DNA): TGCGCCAGCAGCCAAGTGGGGGGGCTTAATCAGCCCCAGCATTTT. It specifies CASSQVGGLNQPQHF.

The chain recombines TRBV7-9 with TRBJ2-1; 9 nucleotides line up with TRBD2. V shed 4 bases and J 2 bases; nucleotides not matched to a gene: 9. Germline CDR1 and CDR2: SEHNR and FQNEAQ (reference sequence). The CDR3 sequence is 17 residues long. The CDR3 is CASSYSFSGGTYNEQFF. For the CDR3, the DNA is TGTGCCAGCAGCTACTCTTTTAGCGGGGGCACCTACAATGAGCAGTTCTTC. The full variable domain, in which reference TRBV7-9 and TRBJ2-1 provide the parts outside the CDR3, is DTGVSQNPRHKITKRGQNVTFRCDPISEHNRLYWYRQTLGQGPEFLTYFQNEAQLEKSRLLSDRFSAERPKGSFSTLEIQRTEQGDSAMYLCASSYSFSGGTYNEQFFGPGTRLTVL.

This clone was observed a single time. The rearrangement joins TRBV19 to TRBJ1-4; the D gene is possibly TRBD1 (5 bases). Trimming took 5 bases from V and 8 from J, leaving 9 bases between them. The CDR3 is 12 residues long. Germline loops: CDR1 LNHDA, CDR2 SQIVND (reference sequence). The DNA for the CDR3 is TGTGCCAGTAGTCCGCGGACAGAAAAACTGTTTTTT. Translating gives CASSPRTEKLFF.

The CDR3 here is CASGLVRGLAGGVSAPYNEQFF. The CDR3 bases are TGTGCTAGTGGTTTGGTACGGGGCTTAGCGGGGGGGGTGTCCGCCCCCTACAATGAGCAGTTCTTC. V and J are TRBV12-5 and TRBJ2-1; TRBD2 agrees at 11 bases. V shed 0 bases and J 2 bases; nucleotides not matched to a gene: 18. Germline CDR1 reads LGHNT; CDR2 reads FRNRAP. The CDR3 is 22 residues long.

V usage is TRBV10-3 and J usage is TRBJ2-3; the match to TRBD2 covers 14 bases. CDR1 and CDR2 from the germline V gene are ENHRY and SYGVKD. The CDR3 consists of 19 residues. Trimming took 0 bases from V and 6 from J; bases not matched to a gene: 11. CDR3 coding DNA: TGTGCCATCAGTGAGTCGCAGGAGCGACTAGCGGGGGGGCTGGATACGCAGTATTTT. Its protein is CAISESQERLAGGLDTQYF.

The V gene is TRBV3-1 (or the pseudogene TRBV3-2), the J gene TRBJ1-5; D uncertain. Germline V gene sequence: CDR1 LGHDT, CDR2 YNNKEL (reference sequence). This CDR3 has 17 residues. Trimming pared 2 bases from V and 4 bases from J, leaving 18 bases between. CDR3 in DNA: TGTGCCAGCAGCCAATCCTCAGGACGGAGGTTAAATCAGCCCCAGCATTTT. It translates to CASSQSSGRRLNQPQHF.

This clone was detected only once. CDR3 sequence: CASRPRVATNEKLFF. In DNA form, the CDR3 reads TGTGCCAGCAGACCCCGGGTTGCAACTAATGAAAAACTGTTTTTT. This chain links TRBV28 with TRBJ1-4; D uncertain. This CDR3 contains 15 residues. Germline-derived CDR1 and CDR2 are MDHEN and SYDVKM. Trimming took 6 bases from V and 0 from J, leaving 11 bases between them.

The chain joins TRBV20-1 to TRBJ1-2; D gene uncertain. The V and J ends lost 1 base and 6 bases respectively, with 6 bases between them. CDR3 size: 11 residues. CDR1 and CDR2 from the germline V gene are DFQATT and SNEGSKA (reference sequence). The CDR3 region is CSARVGDGYTF. The CDR3 nucleotides are TGCAGTGCTAGAGTTGGGGATGGCTACACCTTC.